Listed below are T cell receptor beta chains from one sample, sequenced in a study of T cells in Graves' hyperthyroidism and ophthalmopathy. Via MiXCR, TCRdb re-called the multiplex PCR reads, giving one row per CDR3 protein. The sample lists more than 500,000 distinct CDR3 sequences, about a sixth occurring once. Material for sequencing was blood. Receptors were obtained from a young woman with Graves' hyperthyroidism. CDR3s include the opening cysteine and the closing phenylalanine or tryptophan.

J gene: TRBJ2-3; V gene: TRBV12-3/TRBV12-4; CDR3 protein: CASSLALRGQYF
J gene: TRBJ1-1; V gene: TRBV4-1; CDR3 protein: CASSQEVTGDTEAFF
J gene: TRBJ2-3; V gene: TRBV30; CDR3 protein: CAWTLWTGRVADTQYF
J gene: TRBJ2-2; V gene: TRBV2; CDR3 protein: CASTAAGGPWTGELFF
J gene: TRBJ2-3; V gene: TRBV7-9; CDR3 protein: CASSDPGGSTDTQYF
J gene: TRBJ2-3; V gene: TRBV5-1; CDR3 protein: CASSSEGLRTDTQYF
J gene: TRBJ2-2; V gene: TRBV29-1; CDR3 protein: CSVLGWTNTGELFF
J gene: TRBJ1-5; V gene: TRBV11-2; CDR3 protein: CASSLSYGTGGRQPQHF
J gene: TRBJ1-1; V gene: TRBV6-2/TRBV6-3; CDR3 protein: CASSYPGTYEAFF
J gene: TRBJ2-7; V gene: TRBV27; CDR3 protein: CASSSQGIYEQYF
J gene: TRBJ2-1; V gene: TRBV19; CDR3 protein: CASTTVAGTYNEQFF
J gene: TRBJ2-7; V gene: TRBV20-1; CDR3 protein: CSANNPGRNTYEQYF
J gene: TRBJ2-6; V gene: TRBV7-2; CDR3 protein: CASSGPGQHSGANVLTF
J gene: TRBJ2-6; V gene: TRBV13; CDR3 protein: CASSLVAKISGANVLTF
J gene: TRBJ2-1; V gene: TRBV7-2; CDR3 protein: CASSLEGDSPQFF
J gene: TRBJ2-4; V gene: TRBV28; CDR3 protein: CASTPTGRNIQYF
J gene: TRBJ1-3; V gene: TRBV19; CDR3 protein: CASRTSSGNTIYF
J gene: TRBJ2-7; V gene: TRBV11-2; CDR3 protein: CASSLAGTSYEQYF
J gene: TRBJ1-1; V gene: TRBV19; CDR3 protein: CASIRDREITPDTEAFF
J gene: TRBJ2-7; V gene: TRBV19; CDR3 protein: CASSPTRTSGYEQYF
J gene: TRBJ1-3; V gene: TRBV7-2; CDR3 protein: CASSLTAGSGNTIYF
J gene: TRBJ2-7; V gene: TRBV12-3/TRBV12-4; CDR3 protein: CASSLWSGDEQYF
J gene: TRBJ1-1; V gene: TRBV6-2/TRBV6-3; CDR3 protein: CASSRPTASGAEAFF
J gene: TRBJ2-7; V gene: TRBV4-2; CDR3 protein: CASSQGGAHEQYF
J gene: TRBJ2-1; V gene: TRBV11-3; CDR3 protein: CASSLGRTSGMSQQFF
J gene: TRBJ1-1; V gene: TRBV20-1; CDR3 protein: CSARDFGGANTEAFF
J gene: TRBJ2-7; V gene: TRBV10-3; CDR3 protein: CAISESGQGYEQYF
J gene: TRBJ2-1; V gene: TRBV3-1; CDR3 protein: CASSQVSTGRVNEQFF